This TCR beta chain was sequenced during a study of blood T cell repertoires in COVID-19. The CDR3 loop spans 12 amino acids. The germline V and J ends were trimmed by 3 bases and 1 base, with 3 bases remaining between them. Germline V gene sequence: CDR1 SGHDN, CDR2 FVKESK. How the authors handled the data: Estimation of nucleated cell counts relied on the amplification of reference gene primers. Sequenced by immunoSEQ multiplex PCR; TCRdb stores in-frame clones only, minus some. That table furnishes V, J and clone size, whereas the DNA furnished D and trimming. The profile covers a few hundred thousand clones, with 70% to 90% appearing a single time and 5.5% to 6% taken by the ten largest.

The receptor was isolated from a woman aged 25 to 39 who had recovered from COVID-19. What was sequenced was PBMCs or T cells enriched from blood (not recorded which). V is TRBV14 and J is TRBJ1-2; no reliable D call. CDR3 region: CASSHNNYGYTF. In DNA form, the CDR3 reads TGTGCCAGCAGCCACAATAACTATGGCTACACCTTC.